These 10 T cell receptor beta chains share one sample of origin, sequenced in a study of blood T cells in healthy people across ages. For the second PCR, which ran for about 7 to 11 cycles, a sample-barcoded 5' primer and a J-beta primer mix were used. MiXCR, applied by TCRdb to the 5' RACE reads, yields one record per CDR3 protein. The sample has 590,000 or so distinct CDR3 sequences, about 28% seen once. The sequencing input was blood. The receptors were sampled from a woman at least 80 years old in good health.

This clonotype was picked up many times. The V gene is TRBV5-6, the J gene TRBJ1-5; TRBD1 might be the D (6 bases). Germline CDR1 and CDR2: SGHDT and YYEEEE. This CDR3 spans 16 amino acids. Trimming pared 3 bases from V and 2 bases from J, leaving 15 bases between. CDR3: CASSSIQGRGNQPQHF. CDR3 in DNA: TGTGCCAGCAGCTCCATACAGGGAAGGGGCAATCAGCCCCAGCATTTT.

This clonotype came up a few times. With a much larger clone just one base away, this may be a read error. This rearrangement joins TRBV2 to TRBJ2-1, with TRBD2 matching over 10 bases. The J call may be in error: the DNA end matches TRBJ2-7 better. Per the germline V gene, CDR1 is SNHLY and CDR2 is FYNNEI. CDR3 length equals 16 residues. CDR3 nucleotides: TGTGCCAGCAGTATTTCTAGCGGGAGCTCCTACAATGAGCAGTACTTC. Translation gives CASSISSGSSYNEQYF.

This clonotype was counted at least ten times. This chain connects TRBV12-3 or TRBV12-4 to TRBJ1-2, with D unclear. Trimming removed 7 bases from V and 9 bases from J, with 15 bases in between. CDR3 length: 12 residues. The CDR3 here is CASTMDATRYTF. The CDR3 DNA sequence: TGTGCCAGCACCATGGACGCGACCCGCTACACCTTC.

This clonotype was recorded at least ten times. The gene calls are TRBV20-1 and TRBJ2-3, with TRBD1 matching over 8 bases. J lost 3 bases, V lost 0 bases, and 8 bases had no gene match. The CDR3 is 16 amino acids. The germline V gene has CDR1 DFQATT and CDR2 SNEGSKA (reference sequence). In DNA, the CDR3 is TGCAGTGCTAGAGATTATAGGACAGGGTCTACAGATACGCAGTATTTT. Its translation: CSARDYRTGSTDTQYF.

Regarding this clonotype: Germline is not matched at one junction end, which may reflect a read error. The V call is TRBV7-2, the J call TRBJ1-3; D possibly corresponds to TRBD1 (5 bases). This CDR3 has 16 amino acids. Per germline, CDR1 SGHTA and CDR2 FQGNSA. The CDR3, as DNA: TGTGCCAGCAGCTTAGGATCAGGGAGCTCTGGAAACGCCATATATTTT. This sequence encodes CASSLGSGSSGNAIYF.

This clonotype was seen repeatedly, ten times or more. This chain links TRBV21-1 with TRBJ2-7; TRBD1, the D gene given by the table, was not confirmed from the DNA. TRBV21-1 constitutes a pseudogene. The CDR3 extends over 15 amino acids. The CDR3 nucleotides read TGTGCCAGCAGCACGGGACAGGGGCATACCTACGAGCAGTACTTC. Encoded protein: CASSTGQGHTYEQYF.

The chain recombines TRBV5-1 with TRBJ1-1; 10 bases fit TRBD1. Unmatched junction bases numbered 10, after V lost 4 bases and J lost 10 bases. The CDR3 has 14 amino acids. Germline V gene data show CDR1 as SGHRS and CDR2 as YFSETQ. The CDR3 DNA reads as TGCGCCAGCAGCGTGGCGGGACAGGGGCGAGTAGCTTTCTTT. Encoded protein: CASSVAGQGRVAFF.

A few counts support this clonotype. A read error may produce the germline difference seen at one junction end. The gene calls are TRBV5-4 and TRBJ1-5, with D unresolved. CDR1 SGHNT and CDR2 YYREEE come from the germline V gene (reference sequence). CDR3 length equals 14 residues. The DNA of the CDR3 is TGTGCCGGCAGCTTGATGGGAACGGCTCAGCCCCAGCATTTT. This encodes CAGSLMGTAQPQHF.

This clonotype was detected ten times or more. V gene TRBV20-1 combines with J gene TRBJ2-7; TRBD1 agrees at 10 bases. CDR1 is DFQATT, CDR2 SNEGSKA, per germline (reference sequence). V shed 0 bases, J shed 5 bases, and the junction held 7 bases outside the gene matches. The CDR3 length is 15 residues. CDR3 nucleotide sequence: TGCAGTGCTAGAGATCCGGGACAGGGGCTAAACGAGCAGTACTTC. Its protein product is CSARDPGQGLNEQYF.

This clonotype appeared once. The rearrangement joins TRBV19 to TRBJ2-4; D is perhaps TRBD1 or TRBD2 (5 bases each). Trimming pared 5 bases from V and 13 bases from J, leaving 21 bases between. Germline V CDR1 and CDR2: LNHDA, SQIVND (reference sequence). The CDR3 consists of 14 residues. In nucleotides, the CDR3 is TGTGCCAGTAGTTGGGACGGACAAGCTTACGAACAGTACTTC. Encoded protein: CASSWDGQAYEQYF.